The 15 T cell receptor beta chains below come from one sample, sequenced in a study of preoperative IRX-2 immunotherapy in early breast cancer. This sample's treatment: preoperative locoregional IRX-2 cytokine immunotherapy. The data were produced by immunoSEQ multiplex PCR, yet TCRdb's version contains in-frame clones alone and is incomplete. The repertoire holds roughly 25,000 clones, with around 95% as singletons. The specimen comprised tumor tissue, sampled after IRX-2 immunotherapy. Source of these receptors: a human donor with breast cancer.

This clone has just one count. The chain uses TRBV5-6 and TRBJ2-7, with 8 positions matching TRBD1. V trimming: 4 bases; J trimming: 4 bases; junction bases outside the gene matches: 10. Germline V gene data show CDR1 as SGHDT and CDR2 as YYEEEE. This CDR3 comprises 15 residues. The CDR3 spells CASSRRDRFFYEQYF. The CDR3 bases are TGTGCCAGCAGCCGTCGGGACAGGTTTTTTTACGAGCAGTACTTC.

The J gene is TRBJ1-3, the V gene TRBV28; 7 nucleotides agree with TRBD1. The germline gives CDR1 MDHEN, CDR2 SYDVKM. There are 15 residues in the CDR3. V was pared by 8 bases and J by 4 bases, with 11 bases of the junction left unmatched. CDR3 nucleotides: TGTGCCAGCGTTGACAGGGTTATGGGAGGAAACACCATATATTTT. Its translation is CASVDRVMGGNTIYF.

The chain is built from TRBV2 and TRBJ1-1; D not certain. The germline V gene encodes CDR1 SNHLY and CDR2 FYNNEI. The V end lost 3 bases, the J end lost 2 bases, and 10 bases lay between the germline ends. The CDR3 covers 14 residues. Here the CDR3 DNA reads TGTGCCAGCAGTGAGCTCACAGAAAACACTGAAGCTTTCTTT. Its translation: CASSELTENTEAFF. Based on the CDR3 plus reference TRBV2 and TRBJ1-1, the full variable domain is EPEVTQTPSHQVTQMGQEVILRCVPISNHLYFYWYRQILGQKVEFLVSFYNNEISEKSEIFDDQFSVERPDGSNFTLKIRSTKLEDSAMYFCASSELTENTEAFFGQGTRLTVV.

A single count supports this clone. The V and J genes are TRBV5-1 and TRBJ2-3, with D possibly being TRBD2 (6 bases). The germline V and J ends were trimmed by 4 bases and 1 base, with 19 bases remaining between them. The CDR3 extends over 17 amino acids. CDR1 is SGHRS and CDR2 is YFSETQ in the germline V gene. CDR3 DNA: TGCGCCAGCAGCCCCTTCGGCAGCCGCGGGGGCACAGATACGCAGTATTTT. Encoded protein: CASSPFGSRGGTDTQYF. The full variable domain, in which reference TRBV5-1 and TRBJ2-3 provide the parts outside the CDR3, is KAGVTQTPRYLIKTRGQQVTLSCSPISGHRSVSWYQQTPGQGLQFLFEYFSETQRNKGNFPGRFSGRQFSNSRSEMNVSTLELGDSALYLCASSPFGSRGGTDTQYFGPGTRLTVL.

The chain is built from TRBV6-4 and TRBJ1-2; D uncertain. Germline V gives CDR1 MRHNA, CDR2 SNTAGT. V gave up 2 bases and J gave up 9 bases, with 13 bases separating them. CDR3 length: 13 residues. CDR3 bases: TGTGCCAGCAGTGACGTCCGGTTTGGAAGCTACACCTTC. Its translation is CASSDVRFGSYTF.

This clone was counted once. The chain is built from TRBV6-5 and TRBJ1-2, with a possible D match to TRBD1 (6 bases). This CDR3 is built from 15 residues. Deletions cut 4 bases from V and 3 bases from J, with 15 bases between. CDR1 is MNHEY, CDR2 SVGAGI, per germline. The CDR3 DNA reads TGTGCCAGCAGTTCGGGACAAGGGGGGCACTATGGCTACACCTTC. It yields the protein CASSSGQGGHYGYTF.

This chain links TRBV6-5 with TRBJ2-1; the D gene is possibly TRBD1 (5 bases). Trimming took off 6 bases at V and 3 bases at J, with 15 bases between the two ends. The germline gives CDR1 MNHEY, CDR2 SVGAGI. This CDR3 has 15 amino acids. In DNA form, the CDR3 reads TGTGCCAGCAGCCTGGCGGACACCGGCTACAATGAGCAGTTCTTC. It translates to CASSLADTGYNEQFF.

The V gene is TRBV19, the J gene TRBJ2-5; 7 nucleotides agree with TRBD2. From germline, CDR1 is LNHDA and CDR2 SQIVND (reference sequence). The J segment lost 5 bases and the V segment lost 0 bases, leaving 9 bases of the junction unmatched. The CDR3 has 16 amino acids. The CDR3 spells CASSIDRGGPTETQYF. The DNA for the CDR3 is TGTGCCAGTAGTATAGATCGGGGAGGGCCGACGGAGACCCAGTACTTC. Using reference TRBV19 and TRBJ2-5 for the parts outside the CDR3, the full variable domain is DGGITQSPKYLFRKEGQNVTLSCEQNLNHDAMYWYRQDPGQGLRLIYYSQIVNDFQKGDIAEGYSVSREKKESFPLTVTSAQKNPTAFYLCASSIDRGGPTETQYFGPGTRLLVL.

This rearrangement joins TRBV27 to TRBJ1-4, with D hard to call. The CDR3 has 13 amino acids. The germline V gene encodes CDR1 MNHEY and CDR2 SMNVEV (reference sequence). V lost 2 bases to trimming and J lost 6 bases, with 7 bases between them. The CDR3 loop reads CASSLSYHEKLFF. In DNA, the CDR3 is TGTGCCAGCAGTTTAAGCTACCATGAAAAACTGTTTTTT.

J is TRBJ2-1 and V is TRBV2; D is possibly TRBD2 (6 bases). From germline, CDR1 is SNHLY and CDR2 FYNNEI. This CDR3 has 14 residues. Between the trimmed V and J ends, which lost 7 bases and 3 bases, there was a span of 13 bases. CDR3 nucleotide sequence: TGTGCCAGCAATGTCCCAGCGGGCTACAATGAGCAGTTCTTC. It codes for CASNVPAGYNEQFF.

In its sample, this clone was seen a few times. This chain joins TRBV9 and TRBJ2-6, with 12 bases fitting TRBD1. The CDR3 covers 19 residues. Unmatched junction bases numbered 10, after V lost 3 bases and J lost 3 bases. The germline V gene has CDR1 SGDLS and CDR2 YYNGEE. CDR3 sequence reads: CASSAHGTGGKLGANVLTF. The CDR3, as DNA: TGTGCCAGCAGCGCACACGGGACAGGGGGCAAACTTGGGGCCAACGTCCTGACTTTC.

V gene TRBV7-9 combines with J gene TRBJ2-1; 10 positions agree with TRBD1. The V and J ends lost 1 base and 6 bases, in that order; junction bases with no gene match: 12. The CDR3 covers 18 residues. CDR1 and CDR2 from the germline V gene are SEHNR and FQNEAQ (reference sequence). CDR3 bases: TGTGCCAGCAGCTTAGTCAAGCTCGGGACAGGGGACCTCAATGAGCAGTTCTTC. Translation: CASSLVKLGTGDLNEQFF. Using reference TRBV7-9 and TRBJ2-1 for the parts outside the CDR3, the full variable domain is DTGVSQNPRHKITKRGQNVTFRCDPISEHNRLYWYRQTLGQGPEFLTYFQNEAQLEKSRLLSDRFSAERPKGSFSTLEIQRTEQGDSAMYLCASSLVKLGTGDLNEQFFGPGTRLTVL.

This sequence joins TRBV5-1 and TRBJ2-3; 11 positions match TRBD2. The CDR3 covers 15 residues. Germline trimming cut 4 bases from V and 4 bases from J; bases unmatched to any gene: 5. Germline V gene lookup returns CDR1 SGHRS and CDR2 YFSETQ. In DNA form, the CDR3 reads TGCGCCAGCAGCAGTCTAGCGGGAGGCTCAGATACGCAGTATTTT. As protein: CASSSLAGGSDTQYF.

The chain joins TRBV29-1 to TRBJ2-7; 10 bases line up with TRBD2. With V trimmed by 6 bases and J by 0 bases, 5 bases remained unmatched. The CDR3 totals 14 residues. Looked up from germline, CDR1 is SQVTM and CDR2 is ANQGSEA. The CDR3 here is CSVPRLAGSYEQYF. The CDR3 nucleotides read TGCAGCGTACCCAGACTAGCGGGCTCCTACGAGCAGTACTTC.

CDR3 amino acids: CASSAGFHDTYNEQFF. For the CDR3, the DNA is TGTGCCAGTAGTGCGGGGTTCCACGACACCTACAATGAGCAGTTCTTC. This chain connects TRBV19 to TRBJ2-1, with D tentatively TRBD2 (6 bases). This CDR3 spans 16 amino acids. The V gene lost 5 bases and the J gene lost 2 bases, with 16 bases spanning the gap. CDR1 and CDR2 (germline): LNHDA, SQIVND (reference sequence).